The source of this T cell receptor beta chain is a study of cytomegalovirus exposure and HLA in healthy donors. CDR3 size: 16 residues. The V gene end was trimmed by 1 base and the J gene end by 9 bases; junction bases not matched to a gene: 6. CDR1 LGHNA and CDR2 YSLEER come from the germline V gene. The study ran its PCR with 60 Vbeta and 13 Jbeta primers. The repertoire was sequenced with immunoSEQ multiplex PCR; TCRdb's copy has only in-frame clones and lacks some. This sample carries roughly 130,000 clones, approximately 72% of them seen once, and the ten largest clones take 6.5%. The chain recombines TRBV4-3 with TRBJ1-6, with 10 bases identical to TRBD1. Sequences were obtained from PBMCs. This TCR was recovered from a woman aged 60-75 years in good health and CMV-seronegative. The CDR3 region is CASSQARTGGLSPLHF. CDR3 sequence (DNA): TGCGCCAGCAGCCAAGCTAGGACAGGGGGACTTTCACCCCTCCACTTT.